This TCR beta chain was profiled in a study of blood T cell repertoires in COVID-19. About the research overall: Specimens from acute and convalescent COVID-19 originated in the United States, Italy and Spain. Sources were T cells, B-cell-depleted T cells, or PBMCs; the material itself was cDNA or gDNA.

In the study's own analysis: Estimated nucleated cell counts came from reference gene primer amplification. Generated by immunoSEQ multiplex PCR, the TCRdb table keeps only in-frame clones and is missing some. V and J calls and clone size are copied from that table; D and trimming were computed from the DNA. The repertoire holds about 440,000 clones, approximately 90% seen once, with more than 4% in the top ten. Comment on this clone: At the DNA level, this CDR3 is encoded by other sequences in the same sample as well.

The CDR3 contains 13 residues. Germline CDR1 reads LGHDT; CDR2 reads YNNKEL (reference sequence). Between the trimmed V and J ends, which lost 3 bases and 2 bases, there was a span of 8 bases. This chain links TRBV3-1 (or the pseudogene TRBV3-2) with TRBJ2-7; D may be TRBD2 (6 bases). This TCR was sampled from a young woman with acute or convalescent COVID-19. The specimen sequenced was peripheral blood. The CDR3 spells CASSHSGPYEQYF. In DNA, the CDR3 is TGTGCCAGCAGCCATAGCGGTCCCTACGAGCAGTACTTC.